This TCR beta chain was observed in a study of Ad26.COV2.S vaccination and SARS-CoV-2 variants. Study-level information: Once or twice, 56 days apart, Ad26.COV2.S was delivered intramuscularly.

Germline V lookup: CDR1 SGHKS, CDR2 YYEKEE (reference sequence). The length of the CDR3 is 16 residues. Trimming pared 4 bases from V and 0 bases from J, leaving 17 bases between. Profiling relied on immunoSEQ multiplex PCR, and the TCRdb table lists in-frame clones only, not all of them. The table includes roughly 380,000 clones, roughly 90% detected once. As for treatment: some 20 received Ad26.COV2.S at low or high dose, single or two shots; roughly five received placebo; per-sample allocation not given. Specimens were obtained on day 63 following the first vaccine or placebo injection. The receptor was derived from a person aged 18-65 years who received the Ad26.COV2.S COVID-19 vaccine or a placebo. The chain couples TRBV5-5 to TRBJ2-7; D perhaps matches TRBD1 (5 bases). Specimen: peripheral blood, collected in a trial of Ad26.COV2.S vaccine versus placebo. The CDR3 DNA is TGTGCCAGCAGCCATTTTCCAGGGATTAGCTCCTACGAGCAGTACTTC. This encodes CASSHFPGISSYEQYF.